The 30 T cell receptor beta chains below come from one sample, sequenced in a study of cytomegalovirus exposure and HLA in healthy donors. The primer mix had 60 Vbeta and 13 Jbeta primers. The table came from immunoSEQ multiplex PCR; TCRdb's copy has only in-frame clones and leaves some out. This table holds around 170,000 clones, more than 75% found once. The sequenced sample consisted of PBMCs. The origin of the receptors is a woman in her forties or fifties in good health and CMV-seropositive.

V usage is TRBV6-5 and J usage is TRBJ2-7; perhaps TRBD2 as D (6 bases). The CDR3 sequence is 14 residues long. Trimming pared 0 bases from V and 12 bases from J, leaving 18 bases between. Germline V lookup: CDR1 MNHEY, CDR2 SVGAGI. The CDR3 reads CASSYSTGVQGLYF. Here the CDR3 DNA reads TGTGCCAGCAGTTACTCGACGGGGGTCCAAGGTCTGTACTTC.

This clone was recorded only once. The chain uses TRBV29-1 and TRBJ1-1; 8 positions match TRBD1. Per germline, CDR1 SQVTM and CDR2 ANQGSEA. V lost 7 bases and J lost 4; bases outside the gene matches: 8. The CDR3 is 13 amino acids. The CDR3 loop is CSAGQGVTTEAFF. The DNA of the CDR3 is TGCAGCGCTGGACAGGGTGTCACCACTGAAGCTTTCTTT.

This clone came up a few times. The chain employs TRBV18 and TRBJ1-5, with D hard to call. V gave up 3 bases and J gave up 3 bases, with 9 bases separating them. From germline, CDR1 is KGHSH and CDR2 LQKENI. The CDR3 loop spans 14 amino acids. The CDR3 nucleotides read TGTGCCAGCTCACCCGGGATCGTCAATCAGCCCCAGCATTTT. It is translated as CASSPGIVNQPQHF.

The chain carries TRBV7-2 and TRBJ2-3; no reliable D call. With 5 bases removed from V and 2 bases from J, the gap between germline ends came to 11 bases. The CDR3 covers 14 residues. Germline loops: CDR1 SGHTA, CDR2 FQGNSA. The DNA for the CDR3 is TGTGCCAGCAGCCCGTACTCCCTCACAGATACGCAGTATTTT. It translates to CASSPYSLTDTQYF. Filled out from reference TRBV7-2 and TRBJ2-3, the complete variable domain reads GAGVSQSPSNKVTEKGKDVELRCDPISGHTALYWYRQSLGQGLEFLIYFQGNSAPDKSGLPSDRFSAERTGGSVSTLTIQRTQQEDSAVYLCASSPYSLTDTQYFGPGTRLTVL.

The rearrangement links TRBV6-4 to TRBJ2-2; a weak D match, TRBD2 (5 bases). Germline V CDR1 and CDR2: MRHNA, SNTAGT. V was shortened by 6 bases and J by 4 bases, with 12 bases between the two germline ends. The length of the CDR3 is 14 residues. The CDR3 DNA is TGTGCCAGCAGACCATGGACTTTCACCGGGGAGCTGTTTTTT. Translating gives CASRPWTFTGELFF.

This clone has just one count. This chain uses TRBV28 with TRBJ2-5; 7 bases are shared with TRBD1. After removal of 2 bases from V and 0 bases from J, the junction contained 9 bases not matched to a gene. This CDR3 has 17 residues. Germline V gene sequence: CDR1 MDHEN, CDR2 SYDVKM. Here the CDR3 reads CASSLTLGTVYQETQYF. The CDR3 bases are TGTGCCAGCAGTTTAACCCTAGGGACAGTGTACCAAGAGACCCAGTACTTC.

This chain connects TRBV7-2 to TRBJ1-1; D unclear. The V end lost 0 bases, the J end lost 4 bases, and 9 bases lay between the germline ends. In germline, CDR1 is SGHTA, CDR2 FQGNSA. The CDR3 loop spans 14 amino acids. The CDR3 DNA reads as TGTGCCAGCAGCTTAGCGCGTATAGTCACTGAAGCTTTCTTT. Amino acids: CASSLARIVTEAFF.

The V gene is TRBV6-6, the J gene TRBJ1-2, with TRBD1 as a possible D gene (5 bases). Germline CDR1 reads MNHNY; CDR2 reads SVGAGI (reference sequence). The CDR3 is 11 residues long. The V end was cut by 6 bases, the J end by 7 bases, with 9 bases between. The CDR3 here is CASSPGFGYTF. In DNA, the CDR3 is TGTGCCAGCAGCCCAGGGTTTGGCTACACCTTC.

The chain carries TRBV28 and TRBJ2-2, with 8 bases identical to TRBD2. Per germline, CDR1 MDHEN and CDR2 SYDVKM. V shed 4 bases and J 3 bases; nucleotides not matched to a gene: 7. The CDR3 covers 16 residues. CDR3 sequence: CASSSPGLGDTGELFF. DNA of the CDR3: TGTGCCAGCAGTTCCCCGGGACTAGGAGACACCGGGGAGCTGTTTTTT.

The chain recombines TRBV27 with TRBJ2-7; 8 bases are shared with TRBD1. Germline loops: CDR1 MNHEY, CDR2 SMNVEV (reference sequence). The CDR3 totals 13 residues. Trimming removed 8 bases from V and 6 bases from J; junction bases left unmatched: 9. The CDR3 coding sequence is TGTGCCAGCGGGACAGGAACAGCCCGCGAGCAGTACTTC. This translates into CASGTGTAREQYF.

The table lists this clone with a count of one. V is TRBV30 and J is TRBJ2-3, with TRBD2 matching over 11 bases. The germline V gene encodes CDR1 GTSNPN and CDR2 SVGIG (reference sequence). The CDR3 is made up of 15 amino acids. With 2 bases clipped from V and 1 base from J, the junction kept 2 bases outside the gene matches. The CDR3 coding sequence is TGTGCCTGGAGTCCACTAGCGGGGGGCACAGATACGCAGTATTTT. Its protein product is CAWSPLAGGTDTQYF.

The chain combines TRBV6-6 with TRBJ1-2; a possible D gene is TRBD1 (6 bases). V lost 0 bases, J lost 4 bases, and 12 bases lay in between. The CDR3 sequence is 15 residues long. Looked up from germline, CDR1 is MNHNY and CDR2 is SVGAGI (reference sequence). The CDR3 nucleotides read TGTGCCAGCAGTTACTCTGGACAGCCCGTCTATGGCTACACCTTC. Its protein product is CASSYSGQPVYGYTF.

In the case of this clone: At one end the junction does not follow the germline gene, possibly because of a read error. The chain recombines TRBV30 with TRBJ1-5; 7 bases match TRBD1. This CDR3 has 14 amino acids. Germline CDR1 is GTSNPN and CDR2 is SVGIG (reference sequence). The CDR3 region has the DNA TGTGCCTGGAGTGTGGCCAGGGGGAATCATCCCCAGCATTTT. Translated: CAWSVARGNHPQHF.

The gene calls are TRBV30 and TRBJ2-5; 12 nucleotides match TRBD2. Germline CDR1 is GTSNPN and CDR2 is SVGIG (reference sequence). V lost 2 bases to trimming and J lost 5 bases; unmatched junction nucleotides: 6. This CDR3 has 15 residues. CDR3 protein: CAWSPGLAGTETQYF. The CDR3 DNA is TGTGCCTGGAGTCCTGGACTAGCGGGGACTGAGACCCAGTACTTC. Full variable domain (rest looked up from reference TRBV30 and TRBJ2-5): SQTIHQWPATLVQPVGSPLSLECTVEGTSNPNLYWYRQAAGRGLQLLFYSVGIGQISSEVPQNLSASRPQDRQFILSSKKLLLSDSGFYLCAWSPGLAGTETQYFGPGTRLLVL.

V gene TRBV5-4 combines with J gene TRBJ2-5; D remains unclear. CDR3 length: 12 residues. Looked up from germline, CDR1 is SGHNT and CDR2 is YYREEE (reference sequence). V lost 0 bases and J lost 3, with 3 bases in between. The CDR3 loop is CASSLGKETQYF. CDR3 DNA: TGTGCCAGCAGCTTGGGTAAAGAGACCCAGTACTTC.

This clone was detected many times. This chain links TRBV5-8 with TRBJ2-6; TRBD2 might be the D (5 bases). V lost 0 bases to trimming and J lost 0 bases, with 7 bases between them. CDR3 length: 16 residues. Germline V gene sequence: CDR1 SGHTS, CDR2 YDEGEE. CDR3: CASSLGGGSGANVLTF. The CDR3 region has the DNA TGTGCCAGCAGCTTGGGAGGAGGCTCTGGGGCCAACGTCCTGACTTTC.

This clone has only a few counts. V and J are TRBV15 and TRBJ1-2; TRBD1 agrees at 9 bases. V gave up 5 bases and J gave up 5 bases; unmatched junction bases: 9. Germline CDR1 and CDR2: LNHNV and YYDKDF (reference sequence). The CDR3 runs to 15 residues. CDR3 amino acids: CATSVSTGGSYGYTF. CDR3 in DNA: TGTGCCACCAGCGTTTCTACAGGGGGCAGTTATGGCTACACCTTC.

The CDR3 DNA sequence: TGTGCCTGGAGTGAAGAGACCGGGGAGCTGTTTTTT. Its translation: CAWSEETGELFF. V usage is TRBV30 and J usage is TRBJ2-2; D unresolved. Germline V CDR1 and CDR2: GTSNPN, SVGIG (reference sequence). The CDR3 is 12 amino acids. V lost 1 base to trimming and J lost 5 bases, with 5 bases between them.

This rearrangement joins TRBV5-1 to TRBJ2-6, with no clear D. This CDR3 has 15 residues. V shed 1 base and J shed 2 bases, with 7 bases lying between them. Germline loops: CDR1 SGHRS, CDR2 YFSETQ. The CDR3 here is CASSLPGPGANVLTF. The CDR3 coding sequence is TGCGCCAGCAGCTTGCCGGGTCCTGGGGCCAACGTCCTGACTTTC.

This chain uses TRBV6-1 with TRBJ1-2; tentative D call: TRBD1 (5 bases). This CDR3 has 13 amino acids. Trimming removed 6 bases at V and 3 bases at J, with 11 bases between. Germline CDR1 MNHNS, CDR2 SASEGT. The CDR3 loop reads CASSPATDYGYTF. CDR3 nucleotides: TGTGCCAGCAGCCCAGCGACAGACTATGGCTACACCTTC.

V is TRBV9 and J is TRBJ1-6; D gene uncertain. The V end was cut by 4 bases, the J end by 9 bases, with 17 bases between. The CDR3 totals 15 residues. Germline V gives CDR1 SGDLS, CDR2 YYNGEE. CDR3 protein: CASSLRKEGGSPLHF. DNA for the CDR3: TGTGCCAGCAGCCTCCGAAAGGAGGGCGGTTCACCCCTCCACTTT.

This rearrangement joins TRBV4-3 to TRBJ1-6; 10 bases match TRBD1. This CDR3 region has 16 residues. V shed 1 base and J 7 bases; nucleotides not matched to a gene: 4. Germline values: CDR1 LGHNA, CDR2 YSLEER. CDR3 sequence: CASSQVQGQGNSPLHF. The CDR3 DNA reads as TGCGCCAGCAGCCAAGTTCAGGGACAGGGGAATTCACCCCTCCACTTT.

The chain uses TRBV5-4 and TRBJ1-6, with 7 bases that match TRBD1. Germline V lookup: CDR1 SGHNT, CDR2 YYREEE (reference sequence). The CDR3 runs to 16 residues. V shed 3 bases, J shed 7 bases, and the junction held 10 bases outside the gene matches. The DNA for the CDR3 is TGTGCCAGCAGCTACGCTCCGGGACAGACGAATTCACCCCTCCACTTT. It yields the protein CASSYAPGQTNSPLHF.

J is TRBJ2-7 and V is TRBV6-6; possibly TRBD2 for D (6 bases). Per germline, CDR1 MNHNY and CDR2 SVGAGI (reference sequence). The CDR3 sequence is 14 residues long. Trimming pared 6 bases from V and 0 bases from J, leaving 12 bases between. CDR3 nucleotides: TGTGCCAGCAGCCCAGGAGGGGTCTCCTACGAGCAGTACTTC. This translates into CASSPGGVSYEQYF.

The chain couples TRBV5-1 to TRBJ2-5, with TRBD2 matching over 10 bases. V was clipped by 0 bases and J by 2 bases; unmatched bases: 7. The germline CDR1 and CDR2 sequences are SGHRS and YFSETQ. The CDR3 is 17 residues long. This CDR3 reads CASSLVVLAGGQETQYF. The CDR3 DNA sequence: TGCGCCAGCAGCTTGGTAGTTTTAGCGGGGGGTCAAGAGACCCAGTACTTC. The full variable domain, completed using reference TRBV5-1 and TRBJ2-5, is KAGVTQTPRYLIKTRGQQVTLSCSPISGHRSVSWYQQTPGQGLQFLFEYFSETQRNKGNFPGRFSGRQFSNSRSEMNVSTLELGDSALYLCASSLVVLAGGQETQYFGPGTRLLVL.

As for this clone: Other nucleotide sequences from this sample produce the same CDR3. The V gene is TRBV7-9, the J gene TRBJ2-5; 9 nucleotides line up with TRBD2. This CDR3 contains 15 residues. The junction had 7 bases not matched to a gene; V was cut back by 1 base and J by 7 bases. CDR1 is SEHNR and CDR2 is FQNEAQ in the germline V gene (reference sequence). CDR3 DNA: TGTGCCAGCAGCTTAGGAACTAGCGGGTTCGCGACCCAGTACTTC. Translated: CASSLGTSGFATQYF.

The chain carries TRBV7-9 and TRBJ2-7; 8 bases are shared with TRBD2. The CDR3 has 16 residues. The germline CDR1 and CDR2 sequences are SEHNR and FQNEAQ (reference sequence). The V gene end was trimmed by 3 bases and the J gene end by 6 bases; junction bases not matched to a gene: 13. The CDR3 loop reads CASSFLGGAGGREQYF. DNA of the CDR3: TGTGCCAGCAGCTTCTTAGGAGGGGCGGGGGGACGCGAGCAGTACTTC.

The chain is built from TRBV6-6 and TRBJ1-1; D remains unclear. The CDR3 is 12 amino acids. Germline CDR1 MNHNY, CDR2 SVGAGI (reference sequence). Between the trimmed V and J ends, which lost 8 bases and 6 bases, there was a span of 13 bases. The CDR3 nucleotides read TGTGCCAGCCGAAACCCAGCGCCTGAAGCTTTCTTT. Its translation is CASRNPAPEAFF.

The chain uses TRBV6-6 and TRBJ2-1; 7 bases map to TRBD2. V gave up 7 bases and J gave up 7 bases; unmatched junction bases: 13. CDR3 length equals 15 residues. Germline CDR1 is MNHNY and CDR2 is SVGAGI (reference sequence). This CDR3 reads CASTMGGTIVNEQFF. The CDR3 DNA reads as TGTGCCAGCACCATGGGGGGGACGATAGTGAATGAGCAGTTCTTC.

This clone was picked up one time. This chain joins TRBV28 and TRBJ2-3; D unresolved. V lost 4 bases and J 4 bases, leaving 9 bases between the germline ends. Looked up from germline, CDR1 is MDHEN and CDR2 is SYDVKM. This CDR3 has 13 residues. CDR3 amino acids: CASSWSRADTQYF. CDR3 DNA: TGTGCCAGCAGTTGGTCTAGAGCAGATACGCAGTATTTT.